Reported below is one T cell receptor beta chain. Original methodology: Reference gene primer amplification in the assay estimated nucleated cell counts. The table came from immunoSEQ multiplex PCR; TCRdb's copy has only in-frame clones and leaves some out. V, J and clone size derive from that table, while D and trimming were established from the DNA sequence. The repertoire includes 190,000 or so clones, around 89% of them detected once, and approximately 0.64% sits in the top ten. The sample is drawn from a study of blood T cell repertoires in COVID-19. V dropped 7 bases and J dropped 2; count of bases not matched to a gene: 15. CDR3 length: 17 residues. The germline V gene has CDR1 MNHEY and CDR2 SMNVEV (reference sequence).

The rearrangement joins TRBV27 to TRBJ2-7; 9 nucleotides line up with TRBD2. Sequencing was performed on peripheral blood. The sequence was obtained from a man in his fifties or sixties with acute or convalescent COVID-19. The CDR3 nucleotides read TGTGCCAGCACCCCGAGGACTAGCGACTTGTTGACCTACGAGCAGTACTTC. This gives the protein CASTPRTSDLLTYEQYF.